This entry features one T cell receptor (beta chain) sequence. The data are from a study of blood T cell repertoires in COVID-19. Study-wide background: Samples representing acute and convalescent COVID-19 were sourced from the United States, Italy and Spain. T cells, B-cell-depleted T cells, or PBMCs supplied cDNA or gDNA.

It was during active infection that Seattle patients were enrolled and then longitudinally followed. Per the authors' pipeline: Nucleated cell number was recorded as an estimate derived from reference gene primer amplification. The protocol was immunoSEQ multiplex PCR, while the TCRdb copy is restricted to in-frame clones and leaves out a portion. V, J and clone size were drawn from that table, and D and trimming were deduced from the DNA. The sample has just over 300,000 clones, just under 90% seen once. Germline V gene data show CDR1 as SGHRS and CDR2 as YFSETQ. V shed 1 base and J shed 6 bases, with 10 bases lying between them. The CDR3 loop spans 14 amino acids.

The gene calls are TRBV5-1 and TRBJ1-4; D gene ambiguous. The sequenced material came from peripheral blood. The receptor comes from a woman aged 25-40 years with COVID-19, enrolled during active disease. The CDR3 is CASSLLRSDEKLFF. In DNA, the CDR3 is TGCGCCAGCAGCTTGCTTAGATCTGATGAAAAACTGTTTTTT.